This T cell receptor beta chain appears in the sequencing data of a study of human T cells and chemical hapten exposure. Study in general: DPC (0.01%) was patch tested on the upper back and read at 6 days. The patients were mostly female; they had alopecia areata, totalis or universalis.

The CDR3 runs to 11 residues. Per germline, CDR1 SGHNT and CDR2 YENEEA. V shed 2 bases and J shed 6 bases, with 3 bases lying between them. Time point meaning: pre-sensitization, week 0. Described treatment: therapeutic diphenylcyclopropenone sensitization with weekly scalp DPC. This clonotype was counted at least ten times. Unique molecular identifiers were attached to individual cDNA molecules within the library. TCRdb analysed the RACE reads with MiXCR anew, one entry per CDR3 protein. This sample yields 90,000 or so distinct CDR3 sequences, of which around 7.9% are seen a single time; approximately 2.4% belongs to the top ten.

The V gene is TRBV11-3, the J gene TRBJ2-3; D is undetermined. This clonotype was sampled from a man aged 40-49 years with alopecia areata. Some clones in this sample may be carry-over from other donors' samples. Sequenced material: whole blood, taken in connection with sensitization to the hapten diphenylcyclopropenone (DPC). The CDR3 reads CASSLLDTQYF. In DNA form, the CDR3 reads TGTGCCAGCAGCTTATTGGATACGCAGTATTTT.